In this sample, the clone carrying this T cell receptor beta chain turned up many times. Antigen specificity is unknown. Amplification of TCR beta CDR3 regions used RNA transcripts. The authors performed first-round RT-PCR with HTBI primers and then a second-round multiplex PCR. One entry per CDR3 protein results from TCRdb running MiXCR on the multiplex PCR reads. This table has some 47,000 distinct CDR3 sequences, 50% appearing once. The data were obtained in a study of Graves' ophthalmopathy and Graves' hyperthyroidism. Diagnostic conclusions were grounded in clinical symptoms, serum thyroxine, TRAb, thyroid ultrasound and orbital computed tomography. The CDR3 is made up of 15 amino acids. The ends were cut back, 0 bases at V and 6 bases at J, with 15 bases in the middle. Germline CDR1 and CDR2: MNHNY and SVGAGI (reference sequence). General study findings and limits: Among thyroid clonotypes expanded above 0.001 frequency, most also appeared in blood. With approximately 88% sensitivity and less than 83% specificity, a 13-signature model separated ophthalmopathy from stable hyperthyroidism.

The sample taken for sequencing was peripheral blood. V and J are TRBV6-6 and TRBJ2-7; D possibly corresponds to TRBD1 (6 bases). This TCR was sampled from an adult man with Graves' ophthalmopathy. CDR3 sequence: CASSYSNARGGEQYF. The CDR3 DNA follows: TGTGCCAGCAGTTACTCGAACGCCAGGGGTGGCGAGCAGTACTTC.